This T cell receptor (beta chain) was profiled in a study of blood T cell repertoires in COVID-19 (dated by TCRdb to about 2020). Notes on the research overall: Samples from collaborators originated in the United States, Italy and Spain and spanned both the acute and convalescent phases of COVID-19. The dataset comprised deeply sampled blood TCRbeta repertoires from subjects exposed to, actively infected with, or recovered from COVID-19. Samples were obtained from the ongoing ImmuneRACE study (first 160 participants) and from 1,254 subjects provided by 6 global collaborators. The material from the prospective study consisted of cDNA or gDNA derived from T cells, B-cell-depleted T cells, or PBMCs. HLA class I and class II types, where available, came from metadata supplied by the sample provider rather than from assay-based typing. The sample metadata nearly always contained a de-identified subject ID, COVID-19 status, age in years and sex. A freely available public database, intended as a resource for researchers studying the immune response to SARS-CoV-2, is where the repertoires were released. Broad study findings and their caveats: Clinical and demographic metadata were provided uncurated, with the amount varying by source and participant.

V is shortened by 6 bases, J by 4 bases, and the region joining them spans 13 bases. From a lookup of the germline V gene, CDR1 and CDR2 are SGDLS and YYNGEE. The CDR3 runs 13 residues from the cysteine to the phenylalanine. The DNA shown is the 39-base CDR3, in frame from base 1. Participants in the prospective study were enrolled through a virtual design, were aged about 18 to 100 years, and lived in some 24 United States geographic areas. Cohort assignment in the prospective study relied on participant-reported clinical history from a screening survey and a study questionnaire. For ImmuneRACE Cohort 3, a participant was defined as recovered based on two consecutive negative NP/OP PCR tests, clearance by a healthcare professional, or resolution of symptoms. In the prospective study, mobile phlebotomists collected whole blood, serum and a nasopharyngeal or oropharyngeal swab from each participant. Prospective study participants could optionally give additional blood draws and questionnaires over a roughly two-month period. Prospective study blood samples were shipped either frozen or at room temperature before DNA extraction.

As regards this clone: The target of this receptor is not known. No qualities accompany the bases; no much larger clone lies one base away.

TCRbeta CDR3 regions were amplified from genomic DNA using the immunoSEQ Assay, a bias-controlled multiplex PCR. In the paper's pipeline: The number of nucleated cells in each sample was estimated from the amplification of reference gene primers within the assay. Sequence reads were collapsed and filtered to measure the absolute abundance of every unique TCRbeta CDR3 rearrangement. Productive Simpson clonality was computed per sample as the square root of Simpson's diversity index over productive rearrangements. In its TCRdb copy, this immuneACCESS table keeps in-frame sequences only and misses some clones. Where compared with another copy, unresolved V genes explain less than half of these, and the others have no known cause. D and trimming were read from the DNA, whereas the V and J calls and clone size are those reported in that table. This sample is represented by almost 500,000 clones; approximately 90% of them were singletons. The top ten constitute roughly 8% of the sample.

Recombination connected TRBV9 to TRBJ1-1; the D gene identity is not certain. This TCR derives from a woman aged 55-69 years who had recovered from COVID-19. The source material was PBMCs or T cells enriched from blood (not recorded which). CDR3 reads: CASNEGRGTEAFF. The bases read TGTGCCAGCAACGAAGGGCGGGGCACTGAAGCTTTCTTT.